This T cell receptor beta chain is from a study of response to subunit inactivated influenza vaccine. Overall study findings and caveats: Authors suggested few new T cells are recruited by each seasonal influenza vaccination.

CDR1 is DFQATT, CDR2 SNEGSKA, per germline (reference sequence). The CDR3 consists of 14 residues. Deletions cut 3 bases from V and 0 bases from J, with 9 bases between. A word on this clonotype: Its antigen is unknown.

TCRdb called the RT-PCR reads again in MiXCR, with one record for every CDR3 protein. The sample yields 700,000 to 900,000 distinct CDR3 sequences, about 20% seen once. The sequenced sample was PBMCs from blood, obtained 5 to 6 days after vaccination. The chain uses TRBV20-1 and TRBJ1-5; possible D gene TRBD1, 5 bases. The sequence was obtained from a man in his fifties who received an inactivated influenza vaccine. The CDR3 is CSASHRYSNQPQHF. The CDR3, as DNA: TGCAGTGCTAGTCACAGGTATAGCAATCAGCCCCAGCATTTT.